Included here is one TCR beta chain sequence, with context. This clone was found a few times. The antigen this receptor binds is unknown. Base-call qualities are not available, and no considerably larger clone is one nucleotide away. To identify antigen-specific CD4+ T cell clonotypes by their expansion, the ViraFEST assay first stimulated PBMC with viral peptide pools and then applied TCR sequencing. After more than 9 days of culture, CD4+ T cells were isolated with the EasySep CD4+ T cell isolation kit. The absence of prior SARS-CoV-2 infection in healthy vaccine recipients was confirmed by negative nucleocapsid antibodies before and after vaccination. Around 2.1 million PBMC per well were cultured with 9 to 10 ug/ml peptides in IMDM containing approximately 4.5% human AB serum, around 9.7 IU/ml IL-2 and gentamicin. On days 3 and 7, half of the culture medium was replaced with fresh IL-2-containing medium. Unless noted otherwise, every peptide stimulation condition was grown in triplicate wells. Using Ficoll-Paque Plus gradient centrifugation, PBMC were separated from whole blood and then either used fresh or cryopreserved at -140C. Overlapping peptide pools spanned the spike proteins of SARS-CoV-2 and the common cold coronaviruses HCoV-NL63, HCoV-OC43 and HCoV-229E. The QIAamp micro DNA kit was used to extract genomic DNA from the cultured CD4+ T cells.

These data originate in a study of vaccination effects on CD4 cells after COVID-19 (dated by TCRdb to between 2021 and 2024). Background for the entire study: Each participant got two doses of an mRNA SARS-CoV-2 vaccine, either BNT162b2 or mRNA-1273. Cultures from other donors in the study were sequenced with the Oncomine TCR Beta short-read assay on an Illumina iSeq 100. The full study included over 8 COVID-19 convalescent patients and several SARS-CoV-2-naive healthy vaccine recipients. In both COVID-19 convalescent patients and infection-naive vaccine recipients, the study compared SARS-CoV-2 spike-specific CD4+ TCR repertoires from before mRNA vaccination with those from after it. Broader findings and caveats from the paper: At late post-vaccination timepoints, both infection-induced and vaccine-induced clones showed marked clonal contraction, consistent with waning T cell responses. The study was limited by a small number of convalescent patients and lacked early post-infection timepoints. Among healthy vaccine recipients, nearly all vaccine-induced clones were SARS-CoV-2 mono-reactive, and only 1 of 255 was cross-reactive with common cold coronaviruses.

To prepare the library, the immunoSEQ multiplex PCR assay was applied. TCR beta CDR3 sequencing was performed on DNA from the cultured, isolated CD4+ T cells. Under the source paper's analysis protocol: Non-productive TCR sequences were removed and reads were trimmed to the CDR3 region, keeping CDR3s of at least 7 amino acids. Antigen-specific clonotypes were identified using the MANAFEST web app by comparison of expansion in peptide wells against reference cultures. To count as positive, a clone had to show expansion at FDR<0.05 compared with the reference and with all other wells, an odds ratio above 5, and a frequency above 0.1% in two replicate wells. A clonotype was called cross-reactive if it was significantly expanded both in SARS-CoV-2 spike wells and in at least one common cold coronavirus spike condition. CDR3 similarity was assessed by Levenshtein distance using the stringdist R package, and unrooted trees were constructed with ape in R 3.6.1. The source is immuneACCESS, and TCRdb retained only in-frame sequences with V and J called. Part of the clones is not carried over; for the studies checked, unresolved V genes explain less than half of this, and the remainder is unexplained. That table supplies the V and J calls and clone size; D and trimming were determined from the DNA. Here the sample has 60,000 to 70,000 clones; about four fifths occur a single time. The ten largest make up under 3% of the sample.

Via the germline V gene (reference sequence), CDR1 is MNHNY and CDR2 SVGAGI. Trimming leaves V shorter by 8 bases and J shorter by 1 base, with the junction holding 7 bases beyond the gene matches. The CDR3 numbers 14 residues from cysteine through phenylalanine. The retained sequence is limited to the CDR3, 42 bases, with the frame set at the first base. The receptor comes from a human donor who received a COVID-19 vaccine. The chain links TRBV6-6 with TRBJ1-1, with TRBD1 matching 7 junction bases. The source material was CD4+ T cells from PBMCs cultured with HCoV-229E spike peptides, sampled before COVID-19 vaccination. The cell subset or site label, read with the paper, signifies: HCoV-229E spike overlapping peptide pool stimulation. The encoded CDR3 is CASRQGGQNTEAFF. The DNA sequence is TGTGCCAGCCGACAGGGCGGTCAGAACACTGAAGCTTTCTTT.